This T cell receptor (beta chain) was captured by sequencing in a study of cytomegalovirus exposure and HLA in healthy donors. The study's findings and limits: One cluster of highly shared sequence variants probably arose as a sequencing artifact. An Asian-associated ancestry cluster reportedly showed fewer N-insertions than the approximately 600-donor mean in a later analysis. Whilst most TCR sequences proved rare, a subset of public TCRs occurred across many donors. Earlier analysis looked at TCR beta V segments, and most were productive about 87% or about 30% of the time.

The CDR3 loop spans 18 amino acids. Per the germline V gene, CDR1 is MGHRA and CDR2 is YSYEKL. V lost 1 base and J lost 1; bases outside the gene matches: 10. Use of 60 Vbeta and 13 Jbeta primers characterized the PCR. Only in-frame clones appear in the TCRdb table, and some are missing; sequencing was by immunoSEQ multiplex PCR. Seen here are approximately 150,000 clones, 70% to 85% observed once, and the top ten hold about 3.7%. Notes on this clone: The antigen remains undetermined.

The chain recombines TRBV4-1 with TRBJ1-5; 7 bases align to TRBD1. The TCR originated in a male donor in good health and CMV-seronegative. Sample: PBMCs. The DNA for the CDR3 is TGCGCCAGCAGCCAAGGGGTAGGGGCAGGGGGGAGCAATCAGCCCCAGCATTTT. Translation gives CASSQGVGAGGSNQPQHF.